This paragraph reports one TCR beta chain. The data stem from a study of blood T cell repertoires in COVID-19. Across the study: Material from acute and convalescent COVID-19 was sourced from the United States, Italy and Spain. Sample material is recorded as cDNA or gDNA derived from T cells, B-cell-depleted T cells, or PBMCs.

In the original processing: It was from reference gene primer amplification that nucleated cell counts were estimated. Profiling relied on immunoSEQ multiplex PCR, and the TCRdb table lists in-frame clones only, not all of them. That table supplies the V and J calls and clone size; D and trimming were determined from the DNA. The sample contains 250,000 or so clones, 90% of which appear only once. Seattle's enrolled individuals joined amid active infection and were then monitored longitudinally. The V gene's germline CDR1 is GTSNPN and CDR2 SVGIG (reference sequence). The trim removed 4 bases at V and 6 bases at J, leaving 9 bases unmatched. The CDR3 totals 14 residues.

Material for sequencing was peripheral blood. This sequence joins TRBV30 and TRBJ2-3; TRBD2 matches at 8 bases. This TCR derives from a woman aged 60-75 years with COVID-19, enrolled during active disease. CDR3 in amino acids: CAWTAYSGVDTQYF. DNA for the CDR3: TGTGCCTGGACCGCGTATAGCGGGGTTGATACGCAGTATTTT.